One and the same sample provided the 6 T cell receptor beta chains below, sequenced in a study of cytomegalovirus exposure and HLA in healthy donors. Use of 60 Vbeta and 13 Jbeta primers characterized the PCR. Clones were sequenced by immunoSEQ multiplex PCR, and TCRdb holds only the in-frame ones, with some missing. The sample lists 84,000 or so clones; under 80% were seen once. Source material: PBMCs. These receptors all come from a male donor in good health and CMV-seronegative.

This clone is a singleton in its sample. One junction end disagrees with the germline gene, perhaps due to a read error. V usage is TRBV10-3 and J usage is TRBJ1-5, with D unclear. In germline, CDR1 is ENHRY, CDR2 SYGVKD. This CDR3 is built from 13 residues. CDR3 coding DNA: TGTGCCATCAGTGCTGATAGCAGTCAGCCCCAGCATTTT. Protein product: CAISADSSQPQHF.

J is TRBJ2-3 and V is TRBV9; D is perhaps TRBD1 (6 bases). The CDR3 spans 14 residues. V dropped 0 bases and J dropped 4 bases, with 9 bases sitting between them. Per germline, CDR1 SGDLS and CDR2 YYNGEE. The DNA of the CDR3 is TGTGCCAGCAGCGTAGAAGGGGGAGCAGATACGCAGTATTTT. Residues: CASSVEGGADTQYF.

CDR3 protein: CASTTPVANGYTF. The CDR3 coding sequence is TGTGCCAGCACCACCCCCGTGGCAAATGGCTACACCTTC. The chain joins TRBV7-2 to TRBJ1-2; D is ambiguous. The CDR3 has 13 residues. V lost 7 bases and J 6 bases, leaving 15 bases between the germline ends. Germline V gives CDR1 SGHTA, CDR2 FQGNSA.

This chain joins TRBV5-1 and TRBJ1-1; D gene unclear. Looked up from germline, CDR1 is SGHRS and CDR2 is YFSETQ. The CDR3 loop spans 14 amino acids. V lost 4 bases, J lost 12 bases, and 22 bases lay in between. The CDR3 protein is CASSPGNGRLLTFF. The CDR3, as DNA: TGCGCCAGCAGCCCGGGAAATGGTAGGCTCCTAACTTTCTTT.

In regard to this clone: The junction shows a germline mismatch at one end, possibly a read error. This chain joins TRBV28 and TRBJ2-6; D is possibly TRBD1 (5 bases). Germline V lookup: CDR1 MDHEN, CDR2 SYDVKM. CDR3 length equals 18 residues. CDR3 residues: CASSFSQLVSSGANGLTF. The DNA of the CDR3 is TGTGCCAGCAGTTTCAGCCAGCTGGTATCCTCTGGGGCCAACGGCCTGACTTTC. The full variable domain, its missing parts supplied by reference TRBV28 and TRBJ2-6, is DVKVTQSSRYLVKRTGEKVFLECVQDMDHENMFWYRQDPGLGLRLIYFSYDVKMKEKGDIPEGYSVSREKKERFSLILESASTNQTSMYLCASSFSQLVSSGANGLTFGAGSRLTVL.

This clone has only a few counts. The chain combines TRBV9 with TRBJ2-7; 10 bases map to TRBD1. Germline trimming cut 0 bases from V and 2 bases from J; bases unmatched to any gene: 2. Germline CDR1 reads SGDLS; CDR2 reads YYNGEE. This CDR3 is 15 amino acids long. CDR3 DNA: TGTGCCAGCAGCGTAGGGGACAGGGGCACCTACGAGCAGTACTTC. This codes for CASSVGDRGTYEQYF.